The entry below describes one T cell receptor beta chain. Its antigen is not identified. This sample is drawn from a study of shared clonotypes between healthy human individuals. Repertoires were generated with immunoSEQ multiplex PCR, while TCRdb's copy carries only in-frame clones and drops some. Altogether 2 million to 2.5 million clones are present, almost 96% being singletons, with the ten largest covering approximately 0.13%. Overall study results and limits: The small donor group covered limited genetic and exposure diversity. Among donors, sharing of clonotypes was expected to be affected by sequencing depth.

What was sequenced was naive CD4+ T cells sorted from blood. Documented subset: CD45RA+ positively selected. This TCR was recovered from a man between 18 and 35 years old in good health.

CDR3 nucleotides: TGCGCCAGCAGCCTGGGGGACTCGGGGTCGGCTGGCTACACCTTC. This encodes CASSLGDSGSAGYTF. This rearrangement joins TRBV5-1 to TRBJ1-2; TRBD1 might be the D (5 bases). Germline V gives CDR1 SGHRS, CDR2 YFSETQ. Trimming removed 4 bases at V and 7 bases at J, with 20 bases between. CDR3 length equals 15 residues.